These 13 T cell receptor beta chains originate from one sample sequenced in a study of blood T cell repertoires in COVID-19. Repertoires were generated with immunoSEQ multiplex PCR, while TCRdb's copy carries only in-frame clones and drops some. The data hold roughly 260,000 clones, with roughly nine tenths observed a single time. Sequencing used PBMCs or T cells enriched from blood (not recorded which). The receptors come from a woman between 25 and 40 years old with acute COVID-19.

Written as DNA, the CDR3 is TGTGCCAGCACCGTGACAGGGATAGATAATTCACCCCTCCACTTT. Translated, it gives CASTVTGIDNSPLHF. The rearrangement uses TRBV6-1 and TRBJ1-6, with 7 nucleotides matching TRBD1. The CDR3 has 15 amino acids. Germline V gives CDR1 MNHNS, CDR2 SASEGT. Trimming at V came to 7 bases and at J to 5 bases, leaving 8 bases not matched to a gene.

V gene TRBV7-8 combines with J gene TRBJ1-1; D gene uncertain. The CDR3 contains 14 residues. CDR1 and CDR2 from the germline V gene are SGHVS and FQNEAQ. V was clipped by 3 bases and J by 0 bases, with 8 bases between them. The DNA for the CDR3 is TGTGCCAGCAGCTTGTGGGGAGTGAACACTGAAGCTTTCTTT. Translation gives CASSLWGVNTEAFF.

This chain uses TRBV30 with TRBJ1-5; tentative D call: TRBD1 (6 bases). CDR1 and CDR2 (germline): GTSNPN, SVGIG (reference sequence). This CDR3 region has 13 residues. The germline V and J ends were trimmed by 1 base and 4 bases, with 8 bases remaining between them. The DNA of the CDR3 is TGTGCCTGGAGTGCAACAGGGAATCAGCCCCAGCATTTT. Its protein is CAWSATGNQPQHF.

The CDR3 reads CASSLGQAENQPQHF. The CDR3 bases are TGTGCCAGCAGTCTGGGACAGGCTGAAAATCAGCCCCAGCATTTT. The rearrangement joins TRBV2 to TRBJ1-5, with 8 bases aligning to TRBD1. The CDR3 extends over 15 amino acids. The V gene end was trimmed by 5 bases and the J gene end by 4 bases; junction bases not matched to a gene: 7. Germline V CDR1 and CDR2: SNHLY, FYNNEI.

The V gene is TRBV5-1, the J gene TRBJ2-3; 13 nucleotides align to TRBD2. The CDR3 runs to 16 residues. The V gene end was trimmed by 4 bases and the J gene end by 5 bases; junction bases not matched to a gene: 7. CDR1 and CDR2 (germline): SGHRS, YFSETQ. In nucleotides, the CDR3 is TGCGCCAGCAGCCCCTCCGGGACTAGCGGGATAGATACGCAGTATTTT. Translating it yields CASSPSGTSGIDTQYF.

The rearrangement uses TRBV5-1 and TRBJ2-5, with 7 positions matching TRBD1. The CDR3 length is 14 residues. V lost 1 base, J lost 1 base, and 1 base stayed unmatched. Germline loops: CDR1 SGHRS, CDR2 YFSETQ. For the CDR3, the DNA is TGCGCCAGCAGCTTGAAGGGGGCCCAAGAGACCCAGTACTTC. The encoded protein is CASSLKGAQETQYF. The full variable domain, its missing parts supplied by reference TRBV5-1 and TRBJ2-5, is KAGVTQTPRYLIKTRGQQVTLSCSPISGHRSVSWYQQTPGQGLQFLFEYFSETQRNKGNFPGRFSGRQFSNSRSEMNVSTLELGDSALYLCASSLKGAQETQYFGPGTRLLVL.

This clone was found once. The CDR3 reads CASSEALPRTGGDGYTF. The CDR3 region has the DNA TGTGCCAGCAGTGAAGCGCTTCCTAGGACAGGGGGTGATGGCTACACCTTC. V gene TRBV2 combines with J gene TRBJ1-2; TRBD1 matches 10 bases. In germline, CDR1 is SNHLY, CDR2 FYNNEI. The CDR3 extends over 17 amino acids. Trimming cost V 0 bases and J 6 bases; bases outside gene matches: 10.

The chain recombines TRBV11-3 with TRBJ2-1; a weak D match, TRBD2 (7 bases). V lost 5 bases and J lost 9, with 20 bases in between. The germline V gene has CDR1 SGHNT and CDR2 YENEEA. The CDR3 is 15 residues long. The CDR3 spells CASSLVGGQGGEQFF. CDR3 nucleotide sequence: TGTGCCAGCAGCCTTGTCGGGGGGCAAGGGGGTGAGCAGTTCTTC.

This clone has ten or more counts. V usage is TRBV28 and J usage is TRBJ1-2; D is ambiguous. Trimming cost V 4 bases and J 4 bases, with 10 bases left between them. The CDR3 totals 13 residues. CDR1 and CDR2 (germline): MDHEN, SYDVKM. CDR3 protein: CASSSQVFYGYTF. As DNA, the CDR3 is TGTGCCAGCAGTTCGCAGGTTTTCTATGGCTACACCTTC.

The genes are TRBV5-1 and TRBJ2-7, with D possibly matching TRBD1 (5 bases). Between the trimmed V and J ends, which lost 0 bases and 7 bases, there was a span of 14 bases. The CDR3 has 14 amino acids. The germline gives CDR1 SGHRS, CDR2 YFSETQ. CDR3 region: CASSLDIGVREQYF. CDR3 nucleotide sequence: TGCGCCAGCAGCTTGGATATAGGGGTCAGGGAGCAGTACTTC. Together with reference TRBV5-1 and TRBJ2-7, the CDR3 gives the full variable domain: KAGVTQTPRYLIKTRGQQVTLSCSPISGHRSVSWYQQTPGQGLQFLFEYFSETQRNKGNFPGRFSGRQFSNSRSEMNVSTLELGDSALYLCASSLDIGVREQYFGPGTRLTVT.

The CDR3 protein is CASSPGTGNEKLFF. Here the CDR3 DNA reads TGTGCCAGCTCACCCGGGACAGGAAACGAAAAACTGTTTTTT. V and J are TRBV18 and TRBJ1-4, with TRBD1 matching 8 bases. The CDR3 totals 14 residues. The ends lost 3 bases at V and 8 bases at J; junction bases unmatched: 5. Germline CDR1 KGHSH, CDR2 LQKENI.

The chain recombines TRBV29-1 with TRBJ2-3; the match to TRBD1 covers 7 bases. This CDR3 has 13 amino acids. With V trimmed by 6 bases and J by 4 bases, 7 bases remained unmatched. Germline V CDR1 and CDR2: SQVTM, ANQGSEA. CDR3: CSVRTGFADTQYF. The CDR3 DNA reads TGCAGCGTACGGACAGGATTCGCAGATACGCAGTATTTT.

The chain employs TRBV11-2 and TRBJ2-1; D is perhaps TRBD2 (5 bases). Trimming stripped 0 bases from V and 6 bases from J, with 9 bases between. This CDR3 comprises 14 residues. Germline CDR1 is SGHAT and CDR2 is FQNNGV. CDR3 residues: CASSLDGVPNEQFF. CDR3 coding DNA: TGTGCCAGCAGCTTAGACGGGGTCCCCAATGAGCAGTTCTTC.